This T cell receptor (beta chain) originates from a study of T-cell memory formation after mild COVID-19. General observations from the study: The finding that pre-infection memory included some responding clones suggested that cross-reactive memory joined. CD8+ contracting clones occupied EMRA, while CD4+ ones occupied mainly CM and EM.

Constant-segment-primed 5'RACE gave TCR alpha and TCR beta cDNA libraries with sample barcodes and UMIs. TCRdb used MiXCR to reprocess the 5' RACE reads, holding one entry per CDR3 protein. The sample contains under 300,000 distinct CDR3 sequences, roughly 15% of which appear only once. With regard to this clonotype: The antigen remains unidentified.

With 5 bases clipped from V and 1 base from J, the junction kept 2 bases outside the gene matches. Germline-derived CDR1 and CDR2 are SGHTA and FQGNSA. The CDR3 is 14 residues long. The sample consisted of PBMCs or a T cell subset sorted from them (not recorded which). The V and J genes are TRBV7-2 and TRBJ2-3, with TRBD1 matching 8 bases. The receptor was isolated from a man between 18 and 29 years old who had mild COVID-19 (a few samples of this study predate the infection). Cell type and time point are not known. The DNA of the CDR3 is TGTGCCAGCAGCATGGACAGGGGCACAGATACGCAGTATTTT. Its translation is CASSMDRGTDTQYF. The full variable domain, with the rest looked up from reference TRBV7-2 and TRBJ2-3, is GAGVSQSPSNKVTEKGKDVELRCDPISGHTALYWYRQSLGQGLEFLIYFQGNSAPDKSGLPSDRFSAERTGGSVSTLTIQRTQQEDSAVYLCASSMDRGTDTQYFGPGTRLTVL.